These T cell receptor beta chains were read from a single sample in a study of blood T cell repertoires in COVID-19. Produced via immunoSEQ multiplex PCR; TCRdb's table is partial and in-frame only. Of about 270,000 clones in the sample, less than 95% were seen once. Sequenced input: PBMCs or T cells enriched from blood (not recorded which). Receptors originate from a man aged 35-49 years who had been exposed to COVID-19. Each CDR3 is given with its conserved first and last residue. The order of the fields is V gene, clone size, D gene, CDR3 length, J gene, CDR3 DNA, CDR3 protein. A D gene is named only where the DNA matches it firmly. Expanded clones are given a class, and other clones once, few, many or no size at all.

TRBV6-5	NA	TRBD1	16	TRBJ1-4	TGTGCCAGCAGTTACTCGACAGGGACACGGGGTGAAAAACTGTTTTTT	CASSYSTGTRGEKLFF
TRBV4-1	NA	NA	15	TRBJ1-1	TGCGCCAGCAGCCAAGATAGGGGTTCTGGGACTGAAGCTTTCTTT	CASSQDRGSGTEAFF
TRBV30	NA	TRBD1	13	TRBJ2-7	TGTGCCTGGAAAGACAGGGGGCTCAGCGAGCAGTACTTC	CAWKDRGLSEQYF
TRBV7-9	NA	TRBD1	16	TRBJ1-6	TGTGCCAGCAGCTCACAGGGGACAGAGTTTAATTCACCCCTCCACTTT	CASSSQGTEFNSPLHF
TRBV4-3	once	TRBD1	15	TRBJ1-1	TGCGCCAGCAGCCCGCAGGGGACAGGGAACACTGAAGCTTTCTTT	CASSPQGTGNTEAFF
TRBV15	NA	NA	14	TRBJ1-1	TGTGCCACCAGCGTAGCTGAGAGGAACACTGAAGCTTTCTTT	CATSVAERNTEAFF
TRBV3-1/TRBV3-2	NA	NA	13	TRBJ1-6	TGTGCCAGCAGCCAAGAGTGGACAACACCCCTCCACTTT	CASSQEWTTPLHF
TRBV4-1	NA	NA	13	TRBJ2-1	TGCGCCAGCAGCCAAGGGGCAAATAATGAGCAGTTCTTC	CASSQGANNEQFF
TRBV18	NA	TRBD2	16	TRBJ2-1	TGTGCCAGCTCACCGGGGGGCACTAGCGGGAGATATGAGCAGTTCTTC	CASSPGGTSGRYEQFF
TRBV24-1	NA	TRBD2	12	TRBJ2-1	TGTGCCACCAGTACTAGCGGGACTGAGCAGTTCTTC	CATSTSGTEQFF
TRBV28	NA	TRBD2	14	TRBJ2-7	TGTGCCAGCGTAGCGGGAGGGCCTCCAAACGAGCAGTACTTC	CASVAGGPPNEQYF
TRBV4-1	NA	TRBD2	17	TRBJ2-7	TGCGCCAGCAGCCCCAAAAAGGCCGGGACTAGCTCCTACGAGCAGTACTTC	CASSPKKAGTSSYEQYF
TRBV16	NA	TRBD1	16	TRBJ1-2	TGTGCCAGCAGCCAAAATCTGCTACAGGGGTCCTATGGCTACACCTTC	CASSQNLLQGSYGYTF
TRBV3-1/TRBV3-2	NA	NA	14	TRBJ2-1	TGTGCCAGCAGCAGACCCACTACCGACAATGAGCAGTTCTTC	CASSRPTTDNEQFF
TRBV15	NA	TRBD2	20	TRBJ2-2	TGTGCCACCAGGCGGACTAGCGGGAACCTACTAATCAGAGAGGCCGGGGAGCTGTTTTTT	CATRRTSGNLLIREAGELFF
TRBV19	NA	NA	15	TRBJ1-3	TGTGCCAGTAGTATGGAGGGATTCACTGGAAACACCATATATTTT	CASSMEGFTGNTIYF
TRBV30	NA	NA	16	TRBJ1-3	TGTGCCTGGAGTGCCGGACACGTTGGCTCTGGAAACACCATATATTTT	CAWSAGHVGSGNTIYF
TRBV10-1	NA	NA	14	TRBJ1-1	TGCGCCAGCAGTGTTGGGGGGGCGAGAGCTGAAGCTTTCTTT	CASSVGGARAEAFF
TRBV5-1	NA	TRBD1	17	TRBJ1-3	TGCGCCAGCAGCCCGGGACAGGGCTTACCCTCTGGAAACACCATATATTTT	CASSPGQGLPSGNTIYF
TRBV9	NA	TRBD1	15	TRBJ1-1	TGTGCCAGCAGCGGCGGGACAGGGTGGGACACTGAAGCTTTCTTT	CASSGGTGWDTEAFF
TRBV5-1	NA	NA	16	TRBJ1-6	TGCGCCAGCAGCCACGACAGGAGCTCCTATAATTCACCCCTCCACTTT	CASSHDRSSYNSPLHF
TRBV6-4	NA	NA	14	TRBJ2-2	TGTGCCAGCAGTGACTCAGCGGAGACCGGGGAGCTGTTTTTT	CASSDSAETGELFF
TRBV7-8	NA	NA	12	TRBJ1-5	TGTGCCAGCAGCTTTCTTAATCAGCCCCAGCATTTT	CASSFLNQPQHF
TRBV12-5	NA	NA	15	TRBJ2-1	TGTGCTAGTGGGGCTTATGGCAGCTCCTACAATGAGCAGTTCTTC	CASGAYGSSYNEQFF
TRBV19	NA	TRBD2	15	TRBJ2-1	TGTGCCAGTAGTATTATGACTAGCGGGGACAATGAGCAGTTCTTC	CASSIMTSGDNEQFF
TRBV9	once	NA	14	TRBJ2-7	TGTGCCAGCAGCGTAGTGGAGAAACCCTACGAGCAGTACTTC	CASSVVEKPYEQYF
TRBV15	NA	NA	15	TRBJ2-1	TGTGCCACCAGCACCCTGACACAGGACCACAATGAGCAGTTCTTC	CATSTLTQDHNEQFF
TRBV5-1	NA	TRBD1	14	TRBJ2-7	TGCGCCAGCAGCTTGGCGGGACAGGGCGGCGAGCAGTACTTC	CASSLAGQGGEQYF
TRBV4-1	NA	NA	18	TRBJ2-3	TGCGCCAGCAGCCTTATTGCAGGGGCGACCCCCATTACAGATACGCAGTATTTT	CASSLIAGATPITDTQYF
TRBV5-1	few	TRBD1	16	TRBJ1-4	TGCGCCAGCAGACGACATCCGGGACAGGGTAATGAAAAACTGTTTTTT	CASRRHPGQGNEKLFF
TRBV10-3	NA	TRBD1	13	TRBJ2-5	TGTGCCACCGGGACAGGGCTCGAGGAGACCCAGTACTTC	CATGTGLEETQYF
TRBV5-6	NA	NA	16	TRBJ1-2	TGTGCCAGCAGCACGGCAGGGGATTTACCTAACTATGGCTACACCTTC	CASSTAGDLPNYGYTF
TRBV9	NA	TRBD1	14	TRBJ1-2	TGTGCCAGCAGCGTAGGACAGGGACTTCGCGGCTACACCTTC	CASSVGQGLRGYTF
TRBV28	NA	NA	15	TRBJ1-2	TGTGCCAGCAGTTCTCTGGGAGGTCGGCGAAATGGCTACACCTTC	CASSSLGGRRNGYTF
TRBV19	NA	TRBD1	14	TRBJ1-6	TGTGCCAGTAGAATAGGACAGGGGAATTCACCCCTCCACTTT	CASRIGQGNSPLHF
TRBV7-9	few	TRBD2	15	TRBJ2-3	TGTGCCAGCAGCTTAGCGGGACTAGCGGGAGATACGCAGTATTTT	CASSLAGLAGDTQYF
TRBV9	NA	TRBD1	20	TRBJ1-1	TGTGCCAGCAGCGTGGACCCGGACAGGGGGCTGGATGGGGTGAACACTGAAGCTTTCTTT	CASSVDPDRGLDGVNTEAFF
TRBV10-3	NA	TRBD1	14	TRBJ1-1	TGTGCCATCAGGGCCGGGACAGGGGGTACTGAAGCTTTCTTT	CAIRAGTGGTEAFF
TRBV7-2	NA	TRBD2	16	TRBJ2-7	TGTGCCAGCAGCTTAGAGGGGACTAGCGGGATTTACGAGCAGTACTTC	CASSLEGTSGIYEQYF
TRBV4-3	few	TRBD1	15	TRBJ2-7	TGCGCCAGCAGCCAGGCCGGGACAGGGTCTTACGAGCAGTACTTC	CASSQAGTGSYEQYF
TRBV25-1	once	TRBD1	15	TRBJ1-4	TGTGCCAGCAGTGAACCGGCAGGGGGTTATGAAAAACTGTTTTTT	CASSEPAGGYEKLFF
TRBV7-3	NA	TRBD1	14	TRBJ2-5	TGTGCCAGCAGCTTATCAGGGGGCCTGGAGACCCAGTACTTC	CASSLSGGLETQYF
TRBV5-1	NA	TRBD1	16	TRBJ1-3	TGCGCCAGCAGCCACAGACAGGGACTTTCTGGAAACACCATATATTTT	CASSHRQGLSGNTIYF
TRBV12-3/TRBV12-4	NA	NA	13	TRBJ2-7	TGTGCCAGCAGTCTCCAGATTTCCTACGAGCAGTACTTC	CASSLQISYEQYF
TRBV9	NA	NA	14	TRBJ1-2	TGTGCCAGCAGCCGGGAGGACGGGGGCTATGGCTACACCTTC	CASSREDGGYGYTF
TRBV19	NA	NA	15	TRBJ2-7	TGTGCCAGTAGTGACCGTTACAGGGTAGGTTACGAGCAGTACTTC	CASSDRYRVGYEQYF
TRBV19	NA	TRBD1	15	TRBJ1-5	TGTGCCAGTAGTATAGGTGACAGGGAGTACCAGCCCCAGCATTTT	CASSIGDREYQPQHF
TRBV6-1	NA	NA	18	TRBJ1-5	TGTGCCAGCAGTGAAGCCCACACCACGGAGTATAGCAATCAGCCCCAGCATTTT	CASSEAHTTEYSNQPQHF
TRBV7-9	NA	TRBD2	15	TRBJ2-5	TGTGCCAGCAGCTTAATACTAGCGGGAACCGAGACCCAGTACTTC	CASSLILAGTETQYF
TRBV11-3	once	TRBD2	16	TRBJ2-7	TGTGCCAGCAGCTTAGGACGGGGACTAGCGGGAGACGAGCAGTACTTC	CASSLGRGLAGDEQYF
TRBV30	NA	NA	17	TRBJ1-1	TGTGCCTGGAGTGTATGGGCAGCTAAAATTCCAAACACTGAAGCTTTCTTT	CAWSVWAAKIPNTEAFF
TRBV5-1	NA	NA	13	TRBJ2-5	TGCGCCAGCAAGCGGGCTTCTCAAGAGACCCAGTACTTC	CASKRASQETQYF